This T cell receptor beta chain was identified during a study of OX40 agonist ivuxolimab in advanced cancers. Study-wide background: Checkpoint inhibitors had been given previously to roughly 40% of patients.

Clones were read by immunoSEQ multiplex PCR, and TCRdb kept only the in-frame ones, dropping some. The repertoire holds about 80,000 clones, around 91% seen once, with 1.5% to 2% in the top ten. The V gene lost 6 bases and the J gene lost 5 bases, with 22 bases spanning the gap. The germline CDR1 and CDR2 sequences are KGHSH and LQKENI. The CDR3 runs to 16 residues. The rearrangement links TRBV18 to TRBJ2-5; tentative D call: TRBD2 (7 bases). This clonotype was obtained from an adult with an advanced solid tumor such as melanoma, head and neck, liver or kidney cancer. Sequencing used CD4+ or CD8+ T cells sorted from blood, obtained in a trial of the OX40 agonist ivuxolimab. The CDR3 loop is CASSLWRGPPLETQYF. The CDR3 DNA is TGTGCCAGCTCGCTTTGGCGGGGGCCACCCTTGGAGACCCAGTACTTC.